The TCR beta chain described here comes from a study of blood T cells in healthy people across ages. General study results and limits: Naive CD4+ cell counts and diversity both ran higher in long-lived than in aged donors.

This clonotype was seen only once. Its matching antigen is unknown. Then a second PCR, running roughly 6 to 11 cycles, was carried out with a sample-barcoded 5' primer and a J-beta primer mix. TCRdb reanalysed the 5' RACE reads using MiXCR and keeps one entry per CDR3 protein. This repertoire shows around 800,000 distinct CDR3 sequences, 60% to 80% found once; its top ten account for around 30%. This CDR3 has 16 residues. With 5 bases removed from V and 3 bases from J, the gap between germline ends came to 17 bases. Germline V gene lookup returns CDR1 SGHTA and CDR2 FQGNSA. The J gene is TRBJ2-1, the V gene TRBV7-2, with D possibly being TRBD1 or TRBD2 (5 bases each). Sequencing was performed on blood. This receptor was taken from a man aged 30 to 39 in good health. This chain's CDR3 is CASSPEGGGYYNEQFF. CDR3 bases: TGTGCCAGCAGCCCAGAAGGTGGGGGATACTACAATGAGCAGTTCTTC.